This TCR beta chain comes out of a study of cytomegalovirus exposure and HLA in healthy donors. Study-level background: The 120 or so validation repertoires used a platform that matched the one used for the 550 to 800 first-cohort repertoires, as a later analysis reported.

An approximately 120-subject validation cohort, separate from the roughly 700-subject first cohort, supplied the donors. Assay used: immunoSEQ multiplex PCR; TCRdb lists only in-frame clones, some missing. The sample consists of 130,000 to 150,000 clones, approximately 86% of them appearing once. The sequenced sample consisted of PBMCs. The TCR originated in a man between 18 and 29 years old in good health and CMV-seropositive.

CDR3 sequence (DNA): TGCGCCAGCAGCTGGGGGGGGACTGAAGCTTTCTTT. Its translation: CASSWGGTEAFF. The rearrangement joins TRBV4-1 to TRBJ1-1; D might be TRBD1 (5 bases). This CDR3 region has 12 residues. Looked up from germline, CDR1 is MGHRA and CDR2 is YSYEKL. Trimming removed 5 bases at V and 5 bases at J, with 9 bases between.